This TCR beta chain emerged from a study of shared clonotypes between healthy human individuals (dated by TCRdb to between 2020 and 2021). General notes on the study: The cohort included three men and a couple of women between 18 and 49 years of age. Per donor, three plates each were used for CD4 naive and CD4 memory, two for CD8 naive, and one for CD8 memory. Blood TCR repertoires of about 5 healthy adults were deeply sequenced to estimate repertoire size and the extent of clonotype sharing between individuals. Libraries were prepared and TCR repertoires were sequenced by different laboratories using diverse techniques, in order to increase sequencing depth and limit assay-specific biases. Per donor, leukapheresis produced somewhere between about 0.94 and 9.5 billion PBMCs. What the study reported, not specific to this receptor: Larger estimated clonotype richness was generally found for naive subsets than for memory subsets. Compared with non-shared clonotypes, the clonotypes found in all four sorted-subset donors had higher generation probabilities. Rarefaction of sorted-subset datasets indicated incomplete sequencing despite the large sequencing depth. Sharing across a few donors was observed for roughly 5.4% of naive CD4, 3% to 3.5% of naive CD8, roughly 2.3% of memory CD4, and around 0.42% of memory CD8 clonotypes. Sampling was restricted to blood, and TCR repertoires in tissue are likely to differ from TCR repertoires in blood. Based on pairwise subsampling, the degree of clonotype sharing among donors was expected to be affected by sequencing depth. The small number of donors limited the genetic and exposure-history diversity represented.

CD8 naive samples were CD45RO-negative cells positively selected for CCR7, giving a CD45RA+CCR7+ population that excluded TemRA cells. Donors were healthy HIV-negative adults with no recently reported acute infections or vaccinations. All donors were Caucasian adults living in Nashville, Tennessee, USA. After blood collection by leukapheresis, PBMCs were isolated using Ficoll-Histopaque density gradient centrifugation and then cryopreserved in the vapor phase of liquid nitrogen. Purity and quantity of every magnetically sorted T cell population were checked by analytical flow cytometry. From each sorted fraction, genomic DNA was isolated and quantified by UV absorbance on a Nanodrop 2000c. Using the deep immunoSEQ assay, TCR CDR3 regions were amplified from genomic DNA by multiplex PCR. Genomic DNA extracted from each cell subset was distributed evenly over all wells of several immunoSEQ 96-well plates, and each plate served as one replicate. For sorted subsets, each replicate PCR was loaded with 150 to 250 ng genomic DNA, equivalent to about 30,000 T cell genomes. The purified libraries were quantified using a Qubit 3.0 fluorometer, sized with a Bioanalyzer 2100, and then quantified again using the KAPA Library Quantification kit. Every immunoSEQ 96-well plate was sequenced on a separate single-read 150-cycle Illumina NextSeq 550 flow cell. The paper's processing steps were these. Because the immunoSEQ output included only junctional sequences and no quality scores, the filtering could not be the same as the filtering used for full-length reads. Sequences were annotated with PyIR, a Python wrapper for IgBLAST v1.9, and V/J genes and CDR3 were assigned using IMGT germline references. Any read was removed if the V/J assignment was weak (E-value above 1e-6), the CDR3 was missing, or the read contained stop codons, out-of-frame junctions, or ambiguous translated residues. V3J clonotypes were defined as sequences sharing the same inferred V gene, J gene, and CDR3 amino acid sequence. To compute the percentage overlap between repertoires, the number of shared unique clonotypes was divided by the size of the smaller repertoire. RTK rarefaction, the Chao1 estimator, and Recon v2.1 estimates of unobserved clonotypes were used to assess repertoire richness. Generation probabilities for all TCRbeta clonotypes obtained by the gDNA method from several donors were computed using OLGA. Here the immuneACCESS table is served through TCRdb, limited to in-frame sequences with V and J called. Missing clones are a known gap in these copies; in checked studies unresolved V genes cover under half, and the rest lacks a known reason. The V and J calls and clone size come from that table; D and trimming were worked out from the DNA. The sample table contains 800,000 to 950,000 clones; only one count was recorded for 95% to 97% of them. In total, the top ten clones hold over 0.2% of the sample.

A remark on this clone: Its antigen target is currently unknown. Per-nucleotide qualities are absent, and no much larger clonotype sits a single base away.

The germline V gene encodes CDR1 SQVTM and CDR2 ANQGSEA. Trimming costs V 0 bases and J 4 bases, and their ends lie 10 bases apart. The CDR3, cysteine through phenylalanine, is 14 amino acids long. Only the CDR3 part of the read is kept: 42 bases, read in frame from the first base. This clonotype originated in a man aged 25-45 years in good health. The sequence joins TRBV29-1 to TRBJ2-1; TRBD1 is perhaps the D gene, given 5 matching bases. Sample: naive CD8+ T cells sorted from blood. In the paper's terms, the cell subset or site label means: CD45RA+CCR7+. The DNA is as follows: TGCAGCGTTGAAGATCTTCAGGGTTACAATGAGCAGTTCTTC. This is translated as CSVEDLQGYNEQFF.